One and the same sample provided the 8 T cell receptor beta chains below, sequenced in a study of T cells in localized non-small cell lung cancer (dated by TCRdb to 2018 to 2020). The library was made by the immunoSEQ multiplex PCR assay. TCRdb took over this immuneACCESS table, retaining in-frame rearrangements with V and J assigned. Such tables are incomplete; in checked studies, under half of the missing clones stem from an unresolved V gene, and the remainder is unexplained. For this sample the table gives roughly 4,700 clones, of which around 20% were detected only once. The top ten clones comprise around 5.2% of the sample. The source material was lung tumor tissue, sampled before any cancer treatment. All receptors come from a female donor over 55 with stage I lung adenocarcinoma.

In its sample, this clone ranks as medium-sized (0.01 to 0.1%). The CDR3 reads CASSPYGDGGTEAFF. CDR3 DNA: TGTGCCAGCAGTCCCTATGGGGACGGGGGGACTGAAGCTTTCTTT. V usage is TRBV6-8 and J usage is TRBJ1-1, with D possibly TRBD1 on 5 matching bases. Germline V lookup: CDR1 MNHGY, CDR2 SAAAGT. V was clipped by 5 bases and J by 5 bases, with 18 bases between them. The CDR3 runs to 15 residues.

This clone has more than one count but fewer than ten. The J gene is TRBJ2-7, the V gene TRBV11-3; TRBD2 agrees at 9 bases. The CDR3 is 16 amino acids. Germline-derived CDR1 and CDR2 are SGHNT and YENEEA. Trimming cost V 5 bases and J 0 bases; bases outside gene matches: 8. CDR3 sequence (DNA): TGTGCCAGCAGCCACGGTGTAGCGGGAGACTCCTACGAGCAGTACTTC. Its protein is CASSHGVAGDSYEQYF.

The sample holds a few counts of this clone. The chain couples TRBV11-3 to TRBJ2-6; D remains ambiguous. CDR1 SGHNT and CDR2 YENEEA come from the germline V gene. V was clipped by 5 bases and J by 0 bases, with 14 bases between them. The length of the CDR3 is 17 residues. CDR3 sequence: CASSPNPSSSGANVLTF. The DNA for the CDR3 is TGTGCCAGCAGCCCGAATCCATCAAGCTCTGGGGCCAACGTCCTGACTTTC.

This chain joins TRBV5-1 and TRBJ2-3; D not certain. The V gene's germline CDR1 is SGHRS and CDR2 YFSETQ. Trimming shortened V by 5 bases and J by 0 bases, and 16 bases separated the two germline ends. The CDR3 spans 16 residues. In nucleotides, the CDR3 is TGCGCCAGCAGGCCTTCAGCGTCTACTAGCACAGATACGCAGTATTTT. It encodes CASRPSASTSTDTQYF.

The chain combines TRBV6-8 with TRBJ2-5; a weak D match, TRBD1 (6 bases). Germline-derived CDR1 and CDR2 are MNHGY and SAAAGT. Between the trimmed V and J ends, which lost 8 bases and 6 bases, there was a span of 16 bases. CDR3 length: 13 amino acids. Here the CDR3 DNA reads TGTGCCAGCGTGAGGCAAGGGGGAAAGACCCAGTACTTC. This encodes CASVRQGGKTQYF.

The CDR3 DNA follows: TGTGCCAGCAGCTTAAGTCTCCTGGCAGGGTCGTTGGATGAGCAGTTCTTC. It specifies CASSLSLLAGSLDEQFF. The rearrangement joins TRBV11-3 to TRBJ2-1, with D tentatively TRBD1 (5 bases). The CDR3 consists of 17 residues. In germline, CDR1 is SGHNT, CDR2 YENEEA. V lost 2 bases to trimming and J lost 8 bases, with 22 bases between them.

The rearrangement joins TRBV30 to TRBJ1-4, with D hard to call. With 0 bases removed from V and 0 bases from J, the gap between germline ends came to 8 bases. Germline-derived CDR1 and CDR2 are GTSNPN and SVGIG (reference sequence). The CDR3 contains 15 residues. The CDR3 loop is CAWSVGLATNEKLFF. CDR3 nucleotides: TGTGCCTGGAGTGTAGGACTTGCAACTAATGAAAAACTGTTTTTT.

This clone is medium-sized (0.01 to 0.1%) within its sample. CDR3 loop: CASNPGQAASPLHF. CDR3 DNA sequence: TGTGCCAGCAACCCCGGACAGGCGGCTTCACCCCTCCACTTT. The chain employs TRBV11-3 and TRBJ1-6; 7 positions match TRBD1. Trimming at V came to 7 bases and at J to 9 bases, leaving 9 bases not matched to a gene. Germline V gene lookup returns CDR1 SGHNT and CDR2 YENEEA. CDR3 length: 14 residues.